The count of the clone carrying this T cell receptor (beta chain) is one. Its target is not known. This sample is drawn from a study of Tregs in tolerant kidney transplant recipients. General study points: Tregs expanded with activated donor B cells seemed most donor-specific.

Assay used: immunoSEQ multiplex PCR; TCRdb lists only in-frame clones, some missing. The sample records approximately 98,000 clones, roughly 89% being singletons. CDR1 is SEHNR and CDR2 is FQNEAQ in the germline V gene (reference sequence). V was trimmed by 3 bases and J by 6 bases, leaving 15 bases between them. The CDR3 has 14 amino acids. The rearrangement joins TRBV7-9 to TRBJ2-7, with D unresolved. The sample consisted of CD4+ T cells from blood, taken before the transplant. The TCR sequence derives from a human donor who received a combined kidney and bone marrow transplant. The CDR3 reads CASSFSLSSVEQYF. For the CDR3, the DNA is TGTGCCAGCAGCTTCTCACTCTCTAGTGTCGAGCAGTACTTC. Supplemented by reference TRBV7-9 and TRBJ2-7, the full variable domain reads DTGVSQNPRHKITKRGQNVTFRCDPISEHNRLYWYRQTLGQGPEFLTYFQNEAQLEKSRLLSDRFSAERPKGSFSTLEIQRTEQGDSAMYLCASSFSLSSVEQYFGPGTRLTVT.